These 2 T cell receptor beta chains originate from one sample sequenced in a study of T-cell reconstitution after alpha-beta-depleted transplantation in children. Unique molecular identifiers were used in preparing the TCRbeta library. Using its own MiXCR run on the PCR reads, TCRdb lists one record per CDR3 protein. The table lists about 360,000 distinct CDR3 sequences, 13% of them singletons. Sequences were derived from PBMCs, sampled from the stem cell graft. The receptors were sampled from a human donor who donated a stem cell graft to a child with Fanconi anemia.

V usage is TRBV5-1 and J usage is TRBJ2-1; D perhaps matches TRBD2 (6 bases). Trimming removed 4 bases at V and 2 bases at J, with 10 bases between. CDR3 length: 14 amino acids. Per the germline V gene, CDR1 is SGHRS and CDR2 is YFSETQ. CDR3 sequence reads: CASSPRGAYNEQFF. The CDR3 region has the DNA TGCGCCAGCAGCCCGCGGGGCGCCTACAATGAGCAGTTCTTC.

This clonotype was observed a handful of times. The rearrangement links TRBV5-5 to TRBJ2-2; D might be TRBD1 (5 bases). V lost 4 bases, J lost 2 bases, and 12 bases lay in between. Germline V gene data show CDR1 as SGHKS and CDR2 as YYEKEE (reference sequence). The CDR3 contains 15 residues. The CDR3 spells CASSAYRSNTGELFF. CDR3 DNA: TGTGCCAGCAGCGCATACAGGAGTAACACCGGGGAGCTGTTTTTT.